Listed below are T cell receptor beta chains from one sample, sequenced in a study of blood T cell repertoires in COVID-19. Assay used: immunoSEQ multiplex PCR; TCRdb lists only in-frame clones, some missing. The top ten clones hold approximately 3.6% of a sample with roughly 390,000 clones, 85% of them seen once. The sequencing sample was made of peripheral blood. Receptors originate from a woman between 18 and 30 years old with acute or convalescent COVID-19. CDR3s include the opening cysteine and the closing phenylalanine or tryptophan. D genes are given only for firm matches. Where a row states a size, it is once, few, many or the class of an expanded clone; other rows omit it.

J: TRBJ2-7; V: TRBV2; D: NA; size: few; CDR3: CASRRGRGQSSYEQYF; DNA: TGTGCCAGCAGGAGGGGGCGGGGTCAGAGCTCCTACGAGCAGTACTTC
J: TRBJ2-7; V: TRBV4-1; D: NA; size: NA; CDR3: CASSQGRAPSYEQYF; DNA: TGCGCCAGCAGCCAAGGGAGGGCCCCTAGCTACGAGCAGTACTTC
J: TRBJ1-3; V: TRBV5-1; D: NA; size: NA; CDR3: CASNWDKPSGNTIYF; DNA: TGCGCCAGCAACTGGGACAAGCCCTCTGGAAACACCATATATTTT
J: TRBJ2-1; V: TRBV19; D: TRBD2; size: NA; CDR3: CASRIAGGAYNEQFF; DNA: TGTGCCAGTAGAATAGCGGGAGGAGCCTACAATGAGCAGTTCTTC
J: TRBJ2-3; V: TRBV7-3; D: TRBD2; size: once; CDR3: CASSQGLAGGPPQYF; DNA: TGTGCCAGCAGCCAGGGACTAGCGGGAGGGCCGCCGCAGTATTTT
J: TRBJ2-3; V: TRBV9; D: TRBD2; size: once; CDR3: CASSVRGRATDTQYF; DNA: TGTGCCAGCAGCGTCCGCGGGAGGGCCACAGATACGCAGTATTTT
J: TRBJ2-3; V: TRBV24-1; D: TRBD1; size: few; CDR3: CATSDRQGGTDTQYF; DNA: TGTGCCACCAGTGATAGACAGGGCGGCACAGATACGCAGTATTTT
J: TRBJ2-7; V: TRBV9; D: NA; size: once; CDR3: CASSVGTVRNEQYF; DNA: TGTGCCAGCAGCGTAGGTACCGTCAGGAACGAGCAGTACTTC
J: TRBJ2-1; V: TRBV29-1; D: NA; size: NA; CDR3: CSVEDLLTGTSEQFF; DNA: TGCAGCGTTGAAGATCTATTGACAGGAACAAGTGAGCAGTTCTTC
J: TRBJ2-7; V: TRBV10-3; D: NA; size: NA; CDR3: CAIGRGEYEQYF; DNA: TGTGCCATCGGCCGGGGTGAGTACGAGCAGTACTTC
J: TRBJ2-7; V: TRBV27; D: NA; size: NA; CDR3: CASSLRETYEQYF; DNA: TGTGCCAGCAGTTTAAGGGAGACCTACGAGCAGTACTTC
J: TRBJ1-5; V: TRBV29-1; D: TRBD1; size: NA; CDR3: CSVLQGRNQPQHF; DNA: TGCAGCGTTCTACAGGGGAGAAATCAGCCCCAGCATTTT
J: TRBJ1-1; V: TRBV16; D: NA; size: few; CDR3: CASSQSRGKNTEAFF; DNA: TGTGCCAGCAGCCAATCGAGGGGGAAGAACACTGAAGCTTTCTTT
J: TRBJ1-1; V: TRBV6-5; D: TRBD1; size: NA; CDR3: CASSLRGREAFF; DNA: TGTGCCAGCAGCCTCAGGGGGCGCGAAGCTTTCTTT
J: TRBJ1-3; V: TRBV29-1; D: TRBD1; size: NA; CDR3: CSAGTGGNTIYF; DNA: TGCAGCGCCGGGACAGGCGGAAACACCATATATTTT
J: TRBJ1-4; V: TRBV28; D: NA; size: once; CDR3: CASSLHGRAEKLFF; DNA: TGTGCCAGCAGTTTACATGGCAGGGCCGAAAAACTGTTTTTT